This T cell receptor beta chain was found in a study of response to subunit inactivated influenza vaccine. Study observations and caveats: Few new T cells, the authors suggested, are recruited by each seasonal influenza vaccination.

About this clonotype: What it recognizes is unknown.

From the RT-PCR reads, TCRdb called clonotypes with MiXCR, one entry per CDR3 protein. The sample includes around 710,000 distinct CDR3 sequences, approximately 15% of them seen just once. The CDR3 covers 13 residues. V dropped 3 bases and J dropped 4 bases, with 9 bases sitting between them. Germline V gene data show CDR1 as MNHEY and CDR2 as SVGAGI. This sequence joins TRBV6-5 and TRBJ1-2, with D unclear. The sample consisted of PBMCs from blood, taken around two weeks before vaccination. The sequence was obtained from a man aged 50-59 years who received an inactivated influenza vaccine. CDR3 DNA sequence: TGTGCCAGCAGTTATGGCGGGTTCTATGGCTACACCTTC. Encoded protein: CASSYGGFYGYTF.